One sample yielded the 19 T cell receptor beta chains listed below, sequenced in a study of T cell responses to AZD1222 COVID-19 vaccine. Profiled with immunoSEQ multiplex PCR; TCRdb holds only in-frame clones, not every one. Of about 120,000 clones listed, roughly 92% were seen once; the top ten hold around 1.8%. The material sequenced was peripheral blood, taken on day 0 of AZD1222 vaccination. Receptors originate from an adult in good health.

This chain connects TRBV28 to TRBJ1-2; D uncertain. The CDR3 runs to 14 residues. Germline V gives CDR1 MDHEN, CDR2 SYDVKM. The V gene lost 2 bases and the J gene lost 2 bases, with 9 bases spanning the gap. The CDR3 sequence: CASSLPTPNYGYTF. The CDR3 DNA reads TGTGCCAGCAGTTTACCCACACCCAACTATGGCTACACCTTC.

This rearrangement joins TRBV4-3 to TRBJ2-2; D uncertain. The germline CDR1 and CDR2 sequences are LGHNA and YSLEER. The CDR3 totals 15 residues. V was clipped by 4 bases and J by 1 base, with 10 bases between them. CDR3 protein: CASSPRTVNTGELFF. The DNA for the CDR3 is TGCGCCAGCAGCCCCCGGACGGTGAACACCGGGGAGCTGTTTTTT.

The chain joins TRBV10-3 to TRBJ1-5; 8 nucleotides agree with TRBD1. The CDR3 sequence is 15 residues long. CDR1 is ENHRY and CDR2 is SYGVKD in the germline V gene. With 4 bases clipped from V and 7 bases from J, the junction kept 9 bases outside the gene matches. The chain's CDR3 is CAISAIGQGEQPQHF. The CDR3 DNA reads TGTGCCATCAGTGCAATAGGACAGGGAGAGCAGCCCCAGCATTTT.

The rearrangement links TRBV7-2 to TRBJ2-7; D might be TRBD1 (5 bases). Germline V lookup: CDR1 SGHTA, CDR2 FQGNSA. CDR3 size: 14 residues. The V end was cut by 1 base, the J end by 6 bases, with 13 bases between. The CDR3 is CASSLVVRVGEQYV. DNA of the CDR3: TGTGCCAGCAGCTTAGTAGTCAGGGTGGGCGAGCAGTACGTC.

The chain is built from TRBV19 and TRBJ1-2; D is unclear. The CDR3 spans 13 residues. From germline, CDR1 is LNHDA and CDR2 SQIVND (reference sequence). The V end lost 1 base, the J end lost 8 bases, and 11 bases lay between the germline ends. CDR3 sequence reads: CASSIGQPTGYTF. As DNA, the CDR3 is TGTGCCAGTAGTATAGGCCAGCCCACGGGCTACACCTTC.

This sequence joins TRBV4-2 and TRBJ1-3; D not resolved. The CDR3 sequence is 15 residues long. Germline-derived CDR1 and CDR2 are LGHNA and YNFKEQ. V lost 0 bases and J 0 bases, leaving 6 bases between the germline ends. DNA for the CDR3: TGTGCCAGCAGCCAAGAATCCAGCTCTGGAAACACCATATATTTT. Protein sequence: CASSQESSSGNTIYF.

The chain combines TRBV5-1 with TRBJ1-1, with D hard to call. This CDR3 has 14 amino acids. Trimming shortened V by 7 bases and J by 0 bases, and 13 bases separated the two germline ends. Germline CDR1 SGHRS, CDR2 YFSETQ. CDR3 amino acids: CASRLTQMNTEAFF. The CDR3 nucleotides read TGCGCCAGCCGGCTCACCCAGATGAACACTGAAGCTTTCTTT. Full variable domain (rest looked up from reference TRBV5-1 and TRBJ1-1): KAGVTQTPRYLIKTRGQQVTLSCSPISGHRSVSWYQQTPGQGLQFLFEYFSETQRNKGNFPGRFSGRQFSNSRSEMNVSTLELGDSALYLCASRLTQMNTEAFFGQGTRLTVV.

The V gene is TRBV7-8, the J gene TRBJ1-2; TRBD1 is a possible D gene (5 bases). V was pared by 1 base and J by 4 bases, with 19 bases between. CDR3 length: 17 residues. Germline V CDR1 and CDR2: SGHVS, FQNEAQ. The CDR3 protein is CASSLGLTRAFSYGYTF. The CDR3 DNA reads TGTGCCAGCAGCTTAGGCCTTACCAGGGCCTTTTCCTATGGCTACACCTTC.

This clone was counted between two and nine times. The chain links TRBV2 to TRBJ1-2; D is unclear. The CDR3 totals 12 residues. CDR1 is SNHLY and CDR2 is FYNNEI in the germline V gene. The ends were cut back, 4 bases at V and 8 bases at J, with 11 bases in the middle. CDR3 region: CASSAGPGGYTF. The CDR3 DNA follows: TGTGCCAGCAGTGCGGGTCCGGGCGGCTACACCTTC. Filled out from reference TRBV2 and TRBJ1-2, the complete variable domain reads EPEVTQTPSHQVTQMGQEVILRCVPISNHLYFYWYRQILGQKVEFLVSFYNNEISEKSEIFDDQFSVERPDGSNFTLKIRSTKLEDSAMYFCASSAGPGGYTFGSGTRLTVV.

The rearrangement joins TRBV6-2 or TRBV6-3 to TRBJ1-5; D gene uncertain. Germline assignment: CDR1 MNHEY and CDR2 SVGEGT. The CDR3 has 13 residues. V was pared by 4 bases and J by 4 bases, with 8 bases between. The CDR3 here is CASSLGHNQPQHF. CDR3 DNA: TGTGCCAGCAGTTTAGGGCATAATCAGCCCCAGCATTTT.

This clone was seen a single time. V is TRBV11-3 and J is TRBJ1-4; D is unclear. Between the trimmed V and J ends, which lost 1 base and 16 bases, there was a span of 13 bases. The CDR3 consists of 12 residues. Germline CDR1 is SGHNT and CDR2 is YENEEA. DNA of the CDR3: TGTGCCAGCAGCTTAGGGACCGCCGGGCCGTTTTTT. Translated: CASSLGTAGPFF.

The J gene is TRBJ1-4, the V gene TRBV5-1, with D perhaps matching TRBD1 (5 bases). Trimming removed 1 base from V and 4 bases from J, with 11 bases in between. The CDR3 loop spans 15 amino acids. Looked up from germline, CDR1 is SGHRS and CDR2 is YFSETQ. The CDR3 DNA is TGCGCCAGCAGCTTGACGGGGACCTATAATGAAAAACTGTTTTTT. Protein product: CASSLTGTYNEKLFF.

The sample holds one count of this clone. J is TRBJ2-5 and V is TRBV5-1, with TRBD2 identical over 7 bases. From germline, CDR1 is SGHRS and CDR2 YFSETQ. CDR3 length equals 15 residues. V gave up 1 base and J gave up 5 bases; unmatched junction bases: 8. Here the CDR3 reads CASSLFSSGGETQYF. The CDR3 nucleotides are TGCGCCAGCAGCTTGTTTTCTAGCGGTGGGGAGACCCAGTACTTC.

This clone occurred once. This chain links TRBV2 with TRBJ1-1; the D gene is possibly TRBD1 (6 bases). Germline V CDR1 and CDR2: SNHLY, FYNNEI. Trimming left V 5 bases short and J 5 bases short, with 18 bases between. This CDR3 region has 15 residues. The CDR3 DNA is TGTGCCAGCAGTAGGGACACGGGAAGTGGGACTGAAGCTTTCTTT. Its protein product is CASSRDTGSGTEAFF.

The rearrangement links TRBV29-1 to TRBJ1-2; no firm D call. V lost 7 bases to trimming and J lost 1 base, with 13 bases between them. Germline CDR1 and CDR2: SQVTM and ANQGSEA. CDR3 length equals 13 residues. The CDR3: CSAHDGFNYGYTF. In nucleotides, the CDR3 is TGCAGCGCCCATGACGGTTTTAACTATGGCTACACCTTC.

The chain carries TRBV9 and TRBJ2-5; no reliable D call. The V end lost 0 bases, the J end lost 5 bases, and 8 bases lay between the germline ends. CDR3 length: 13 residues. Germline V gene data show CDR1 as SGDLS and CDR2 as YYNGEE. For the CDR3, the DNA is TGTGCCAGCAGCGTAGACGGATTTGAGACCCAGTACTTC. Its translation is CASSVDGFETQYF.

The rearrangement joins TRBV25-1 to TRBJ1-1, with TRBD1 matching 8 bases. The germline gives CDR1 MGHDK, CDR2 SYGVNS. The CDR3 covers 17 residues. Trimming at V came to 4 bases and at J to 4 bases, leaving 14 bases not matched to a gene. The CDR3 reads CASSGQEDRAWGTEAFF. The CDR3 coding sequence is TGTGCCAGCAGTGGGCAGGAGGACAGGGCTTGGGGCACTGAAGCTTTCTTT.

The rearrangement links TRBV19 to TRBJ1-5, with a tentative D call TRBD1 (5 bases). Between the trimmed V and J ends, which lost 11 bases and 7 bases, there was a span of 18 bases. The CDR3 sequence is 13 residues long. CDR1 is LNHDA and CDR2 is SQIVND in the germline V gene (reference sequence). The CDR3 loop reads CASKAGFVQPQHF. In nucleotides, the CDR3 is TGTGCCTCTAAGGCAGGGTTTGTGCAGCCCCAGCATTTT. The whole variable domain, remainder taken from reference TRBV19 and TRBJ1-5, is DGGITQSPKYLFRKEGQNVTLSCEQNLNHDAMYWYRQDPGQGLRLIYYSQIVNDFQKGDIAEGYSVSREKKESFPLTVTSAQKNPTAFYLCASKAGFVQPQHFGDGTRLSIL.

The chain employs TRBV5-1 and TRBJ1-2, with 11 positions matching TRBD1. J was trimmed by 6 bases and V by 8 bases; bases with no gene match: 12. This CDR3 comprises 15 residues. Per the germline V gene, CDR1 is SGHRS and CDR2 is YFSETQ. In nucleotides, the CDR3 is TGCGCCAGTCTGCAACCCGGGGACAGGGGGGATGGCTACACCTTC. This translates into CASLQPGDRGDGYTF.